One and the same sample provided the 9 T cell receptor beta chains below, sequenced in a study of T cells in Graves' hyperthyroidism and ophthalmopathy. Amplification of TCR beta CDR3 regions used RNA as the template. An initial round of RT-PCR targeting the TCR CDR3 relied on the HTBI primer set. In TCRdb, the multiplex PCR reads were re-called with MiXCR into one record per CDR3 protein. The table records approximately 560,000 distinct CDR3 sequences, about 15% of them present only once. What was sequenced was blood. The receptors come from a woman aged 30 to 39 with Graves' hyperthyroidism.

The CDR3 region has the DNA TGTGCCTGGAGTGTATCCCTAGTCCGTCGGAACACTGAAGCTTTCTTT. Amino acids: CAWSVSLVRRNTEAFF. The rearrangement joins TRBV30 to TRBJ1-1; D unresolved. CDR3 length equals 16 residues. V dropped 0 bases and J dropped 1 base, with 15 bases sitting between them. The germline CDR1 and CDR2 sequences are GTSNPN and SVGIG (reference sequence).

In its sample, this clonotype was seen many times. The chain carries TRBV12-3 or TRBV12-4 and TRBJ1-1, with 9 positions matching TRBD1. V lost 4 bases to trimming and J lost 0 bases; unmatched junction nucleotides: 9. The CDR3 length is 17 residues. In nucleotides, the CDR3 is TGTGCCAGCAGTTACGTTGGGACAGGGACCATGAACACTGAAGCTTTCTTT. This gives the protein CASSYVGTGTMNTEAFF.

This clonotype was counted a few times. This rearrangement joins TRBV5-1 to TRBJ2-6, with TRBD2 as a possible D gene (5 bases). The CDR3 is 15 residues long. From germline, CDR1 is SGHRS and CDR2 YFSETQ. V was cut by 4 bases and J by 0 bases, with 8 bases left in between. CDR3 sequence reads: CASSPEGSGANVLTF. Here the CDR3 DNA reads TGCGCCAGCAGCCCCGAGGGCTCTGGGGCCAACGTCCTGACTTTC. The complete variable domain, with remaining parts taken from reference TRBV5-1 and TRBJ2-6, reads KAGVTQTPRYLIKTRGQQVTLSCSPISGHRSVSWYQQTPGQGLQFLFEYFSETQRNKGNFPGRFSGRQFSNSRSEMNVSTLELGDSALYLCASSPEGSGANVLTFGAGSRLTVL.

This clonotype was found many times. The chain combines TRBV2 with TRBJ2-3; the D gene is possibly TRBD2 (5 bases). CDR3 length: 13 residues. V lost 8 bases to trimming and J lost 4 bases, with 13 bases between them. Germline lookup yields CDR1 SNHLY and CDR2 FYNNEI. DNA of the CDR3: TGTGCCAGCGGGAGTTTTCAAGCAGATACGCAGTATTTT. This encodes CASGSFQADTQYF.

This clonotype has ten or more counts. CDR3 coding DNA: TGCGCCAGCAGCTTGGAAGCGGGACTTAGCACAGATACGCAGTATTTT. Protein: CASSLEAGLSTDTQYF. This sequence joins TRBV5-1 and TRBJ2-3, with TRBD2 matching over 7 bases. This CDR3 has 16 amino acids. Germline CDR1 SGHRS, CDR2 YFSETQ. With 0 bases clipped from V and 0 bases from J, the junction kept 4 bases outside the gene matches.

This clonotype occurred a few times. The CDR3 is CASSWTEGSGNTIYF. The CDR3 bases are TGTGCCAGCAGTTGGACGGAGGGTTCTGGAAACACCATATATTTT. The chain joins TRBV7-2 to TRBJ1-3; D is uncertain. The V end was cut by 6 bases, the J end by 1 base, with 13 bases between. Looked up from germline, CDR1 is SGHTA and CDR2 is FQGNSA. This CDR3 spans 15 amino acids. The whole variable domain, remainder taken from reference TRBV7-2 and TRBJ1-3, is GAGVSQSPSNKVTEKGKDVELRCDPISGHTALYWYRQSLGQGLEFLIYFQGNSAPDKSGLPSDRFSAERTGGSVSTLTIQRTQQEDSAVYLCASSWTEGSGNTIYFGEGSWLTVV.

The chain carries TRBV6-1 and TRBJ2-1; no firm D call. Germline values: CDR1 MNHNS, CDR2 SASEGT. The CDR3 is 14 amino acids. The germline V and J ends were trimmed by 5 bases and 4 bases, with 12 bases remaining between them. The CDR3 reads CASSWALIYNEQFF. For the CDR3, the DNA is TGTGCCAGCAGTTGGGCCCTAATTTACAATGAGCAGTTCTTC.

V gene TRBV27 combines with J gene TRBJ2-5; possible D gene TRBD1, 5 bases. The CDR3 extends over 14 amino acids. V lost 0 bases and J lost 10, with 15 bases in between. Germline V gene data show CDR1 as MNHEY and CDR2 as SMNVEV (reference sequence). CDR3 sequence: CASSLSADTRSQYF. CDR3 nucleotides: TGTGCCAGCAGTTTATCGGCGGACACCAGGAGCCAGTACTTC.

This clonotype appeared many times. The CDR3 bases are TGCGCCAGCAGCTTTGACGTTATGACAGTCTATGGCTACACCTTC. This encodes CASSFDVMTVYGYTF. This rearrangement joins TRBV5-1 to TRBJ1-2; TRBD1 is a possible D gene (5 bases). Germline-derived CDR1 and CDR2 are SGHRS and YFSETQ. This CDR3 has 15 amino acids. Trimming removed 2 bases at V and 4 bases at J, with 15 bases between.